The 13 T cell receptor beta chains given below trace back to one sample, sequenced in a study of blood T cells in healthy people across ages. A second PCR of 7 to 11 cycles used a sample-barcoded 5' primer and a J-beta primer mix. TCRdb itself ran the 5' RACE reads through MiXCR, one entry per CDR3 protein. This table has about 810,000 distinct CDR3 sequences, 35% to 40% appearing once. Sequencing input: blood. These receptors were obtained from a man aged 18 to 29 in good health.

This clonotype was seen ten or more times. The rearrangement joins TRBV20-1 to TRBJ2-1; 11 nucleotides agree with TRBD2. The germline V gene encodes CDR1 DFQATT and CDR2 SNEGSKA (reference sequence). The CDR3 covers 16 residues. V lost 3 bases, J lost 2 bases, and 6 bases stayed unmatched. The CDR3 nucleotides are TGCAGTGCTAGTGACATAGCGGGGGGGACCTACAATGAGCAGTTCTTC. It translates to CSASDIAGGTYNEQFF.

There are a few counts of this clonotype. As DNA, the CDR3 is TGCAGCGTCCATTGGACATCGCAAGAGACCCAGTACTTC. Protein: CSVHWTSQETQYF. The chain carries TRBV29-1 and TRBJ2-5; maybe TRBD1 (5 bases). CDR3 length: 13 amino acids. Germline V gives CDR1 SQVTM, CDR2 ANQGSEA. V shed 6 bases and J shed 2 bases, with 13 bases lying between them.

The V gene is TRBV7-2, the J gene TRBJ2-1; D possibly corresponds to TRBD2 (5 bases). CDR1 SGHTA and CDR2 FQGNSA come from the germline V gene. The ends were cut back, 5 bases at V and 10 bases at J, with 12 bases in the middle. The CDR3 length is 12 residues. The CDR3 nucleotides read TGTGCCAGCAGCGCCGACTCTAGCGAGCAGTTCTTC. Translating it yields CASSADSSEQFF. The entire variable domain, with the rest obtained from reference TRBV7-2 and TRBJ2-1, is as follows: GAGVSQSPSNKVTEKGKDVELRCDPISGHTALYWYRQSLGQGLEFLIYFQGNSAPDKSGLPSDRFSAERTGGSVSTLTIQRTQQEDSAVYLCASSADSSEQFFGPGTRLTVL.

The sample holds many counts of this clonotype. The rearrangement uses TRBV6-5 and TRBJ1-2, with TRBD1 matching 7 bases. In germline, CDR1 is MNHEY, CDR2 SVGAGI. CDR3 length: 15 residues. After removal of 3 bases from V and 2 bases from J, the junction contained 6 bases not matched to a gene. The CDR3 protein is CASSYYRGSNYGYTF. In DNA form, the CDR3 reads TGTGCCAGCAGTTATTACAGGGGCTCCAACTATGGCTACACCTTC.

This chain joins TRBV12-3 or TRBV12-4 and TRBJ1-5; 7 bases are shared with TRBD1. J lost 0 bases, V lost 7 bases, and 9 bases had no gene match. The CDR3 is 16 residues long. The CDR3 spells CASTLGGGGSNQPQHF. The CDR3 DNA sequence: TGTGCCAGCACCCTGGGAGGGGGCGGTAGCAATCAGCCCCAGCATTTT.

The chain uses TRBV14 and TRBJ1-2, with a tentative D call TRBD1 (5 bases). The V end lost 3 bases, the J end lost 1 base, and 18 bases lay between the germline ends. The CDR3 contains 17 residues. CDR1 is SGHDN and CDR2 is FVKESK in the germline V gene. CDR3 amino acids: CASSQTGDAGRNYGYTF. CDR3 nucleotide sequence: TGTGCCAGCAGCCAGACGGGGGACGCCGGACGTAACTATGGCTACACCTTC.

The chain has TRBV5-6 and TRBJ2-7, with 9 nucleotides matching TRBD1. The CDR3 spans 14 residues. After removal of 5 bases from V and 0 bases from J, the junction contained 3 bases not matched to a gene. Germline CDR1 SGHDT, CDR2 YYEEEE. The CDR3 protein is CASRDRGSSYEQYF. The CDR3 coding sequence is TGTGCCAGCAGGGACAGGGGTAGCTCCTACGAGCAGTACTTC.

The chain employs TRBV6-2 or TRBV6-3 and TRBJ2-1; 8 positions match TRBD2. V lost 4 bases and J lost 3; bases outside the gene matches: 5. There are 15 residues in the CDR3. The V gene's germline CDR1 is MNHEY and CDR2 SVGEGT. The CDR3 DNA sequence: TGTGCCAGCAGTTTTTTAGCGGGGTTCTACAATGAGCAGTTCTTC. It translates to CASSFLAGFYNEQFF.

In this sample, this clonotype turned up a few times. The chain employs TRBV18 and TRBJ1-1, with a tentative D call TRBD1 (5 bases). This CDR3 spans 15 amino acids. Germline values: CDR1 KGHSH, CDR2 LQKENI. V was shortened by 2 bases and J by 4 bases, with 14 bases between the two germline ends. CDR3 region: CASSPSQGSVTEAFF. In DNA, the CDR3 is TGTGCCAGCTCACCAAGTCAGGGATCAGTCACTGAAGCTTTCTTT.

This clonotype has more than one count but fewer than ten. The V gene is TRBV5-1, the J gene TRBJ2-3; 9 positions agree with TRBD2. The CDR3 spans 14 residues. V lost 3 bases and J lost 6; bases outside the gene matches: 5. The germline V gene encodes CDR1 SGHRS and CDR2 YFSETQ. The CDR3, as DNA: TGCGCCAGCAGCTATAGCGGGAGTTGGGATACGCAGTATTTT. The encoded protein is CASSYSGSWDTQYF.

This clonotype was seen a few times. The V and J genes are TRBV3-1 and TRBJ2-1; D is perhaps TRBD1 (5 bases). Germline values: CDR1 LGHDT, CDR2 YNNKEL (reference sequence). This CDR3 has 15 residues. Trimming removed 8 bases from V and 0 bases from J, with 14 bases in between. CDR3 amino acids: CASDAGMSSYNEQFF. CDR3 nucleotides: TGTGCCAGCGACGCAGGGATGAGCTCCTACAATGAGCAGTTCTTC.

The rearrangement uses TRBV6-2 or TRBV6-3 and TRBJ1-5; 7 bases are a match to TRBD1. Looked up from germline, CDR1 is MNHEY and CDR2 is SVGEGT. V dropped 2 bases and J dropped 8; count of bases not matched to a gene: 3. This CDR3 is built from 13 residues. CDR3 in amino acids: CASSYRGLEPQHF. CDR3 bases: TGTGCCAGCAGTTACAGGGGGCTGGAGCCCCAGCATTTT.

The chain uses TRBV5-5 and TRBJ1-1; D uncertain. CDR3 length: 15 amino acids. V lost 0 bases, J lost 3 bases, and 12 bases lay in between. The germline V gene encodes CDR1 SGHKS and CDR2 YYEKEE (reference sequence). This chain's CDR3 is CASSLGLGGDTEAFF. The CDR3 DNA reads as TGTGCCAGCAGCTTGGGCCTGGGAGGCGACACTGAAGCTTTCTTT.